The present T cell receptor (beta chain) was sequenced within a study of shared clonotypes between healthy human individuals. Study-level results: The small donor group covered limited genetic and exposure diversity.

The CDR3 runs 17 residues. Per the germline V gene, CDR1 is LGHNA and CDR2 is YNFKEQ. V trimming: 4 bases; J trimming: 2 bases; junction bases outside the gene matches: 10. Assay: immunoSEQ multiplex PCR; the TCRdb copy retains only in-frame clones and omits some. Of approximately 2.3 million clones in the sample, approximately 93% were seen once. To note about this clone: The target antigen is unknown.

The origin of this receptor is a man between 18 and 29 years old in good health. Some clones in this sample may be carry-over from other donors' samples. The material sequenced was naive CD4+ T cells from PBMCs. Subset denoted: CD45RA+ positively selected. The V and J genes are TRBV4-2 and TRBJ2-3; 9 bases are a match to TRBD2. The CDR3 protein is CASSPRNSGSATDTQYF. The DNA of the CDR3 is TGTGCCAGCAGCCCCCGGAATAGCGGGAGTGCCACAGATACGCAGTATTTT.